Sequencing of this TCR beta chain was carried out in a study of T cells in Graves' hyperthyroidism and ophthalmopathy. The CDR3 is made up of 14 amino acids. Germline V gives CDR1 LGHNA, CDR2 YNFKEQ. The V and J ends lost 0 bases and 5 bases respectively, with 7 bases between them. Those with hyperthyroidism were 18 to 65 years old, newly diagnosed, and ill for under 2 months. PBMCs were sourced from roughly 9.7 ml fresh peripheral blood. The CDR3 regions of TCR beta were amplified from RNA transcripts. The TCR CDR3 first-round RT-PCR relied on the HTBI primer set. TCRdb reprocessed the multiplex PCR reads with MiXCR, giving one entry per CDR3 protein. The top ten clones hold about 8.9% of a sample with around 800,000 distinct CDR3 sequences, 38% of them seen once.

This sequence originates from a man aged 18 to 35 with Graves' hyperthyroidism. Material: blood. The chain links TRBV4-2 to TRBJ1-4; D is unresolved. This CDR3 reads CASSQERENEKLFF. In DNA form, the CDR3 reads TGTGCCAGCAGCCAAGAACGGGAAAATGAAAAACTGTTTTTT.